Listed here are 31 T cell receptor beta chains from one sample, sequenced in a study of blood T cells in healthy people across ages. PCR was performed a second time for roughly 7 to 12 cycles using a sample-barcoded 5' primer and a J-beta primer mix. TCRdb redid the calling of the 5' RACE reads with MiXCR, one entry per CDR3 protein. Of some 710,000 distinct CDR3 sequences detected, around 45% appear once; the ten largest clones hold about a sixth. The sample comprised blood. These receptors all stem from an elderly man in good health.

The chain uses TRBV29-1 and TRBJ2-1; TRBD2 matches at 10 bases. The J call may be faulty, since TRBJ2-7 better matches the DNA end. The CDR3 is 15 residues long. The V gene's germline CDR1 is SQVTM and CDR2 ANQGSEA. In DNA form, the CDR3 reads TGCAGCGTTGAGGCTAGCGGGAGATCCTACAATGAGCAGTACTTC. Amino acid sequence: CSVEASGRSYNEQYF.

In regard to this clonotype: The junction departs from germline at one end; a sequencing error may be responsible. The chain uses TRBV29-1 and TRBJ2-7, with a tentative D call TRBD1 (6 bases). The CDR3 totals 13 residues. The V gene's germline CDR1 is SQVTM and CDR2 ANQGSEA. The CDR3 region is CSGMTGLKETQHF. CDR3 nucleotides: TGCAGCGGGATGACAGGACTGAAGGAGACCCAGCACTTC.

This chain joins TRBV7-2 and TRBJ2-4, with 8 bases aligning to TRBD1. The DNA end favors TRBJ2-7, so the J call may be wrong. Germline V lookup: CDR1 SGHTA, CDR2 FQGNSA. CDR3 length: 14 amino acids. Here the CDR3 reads CASKSTGASYEQYF. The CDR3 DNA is TGTGCCAGCAAATCGACAGGGGCCTCCTACGAGCAGTACTTC.

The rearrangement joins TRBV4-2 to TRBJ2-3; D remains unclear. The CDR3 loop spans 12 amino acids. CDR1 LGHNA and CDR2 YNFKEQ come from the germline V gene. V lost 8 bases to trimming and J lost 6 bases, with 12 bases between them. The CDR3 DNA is TGTGCCAGCGGCACGGTTGTGGATACGCAGTATTTT. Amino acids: CASGTVVDTQYF.

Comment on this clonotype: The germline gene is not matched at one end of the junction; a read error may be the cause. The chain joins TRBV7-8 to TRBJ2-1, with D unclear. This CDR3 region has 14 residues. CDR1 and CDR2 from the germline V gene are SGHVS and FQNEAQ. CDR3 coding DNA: TGTGCCAGCAGCTCAGCAACAGCCTACACTGAGCAGTTCTTC. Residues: CASSSATAYTEQFF.

CDR3: CASSPLTSNTEAFF. CDR3 bases: TGTGCCAGCAGCCCCCTAACCTCGAACACTGAAGCTTTCTTT. This rearrangement joins TRBV3-1 to TRBJ1-1; D ambiguous. Trimming took 4 bases from V and 1 from J, leaving 10 bases between them. Per the germline V gene, CDR1 is LGHDT and CDR2 is YNNKEL (reference sequence). The CDR3 covers 14 residues.

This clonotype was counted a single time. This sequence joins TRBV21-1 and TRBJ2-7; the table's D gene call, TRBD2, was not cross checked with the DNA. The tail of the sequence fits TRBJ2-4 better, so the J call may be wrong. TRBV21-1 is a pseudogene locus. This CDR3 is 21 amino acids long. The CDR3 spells CASSTQLPGLAGERAKNIQYF. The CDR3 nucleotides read TGTGCCAGCAGCACCCAACTTCCTGGACTAGCGGGAGAGAGGGCCAAAAACATTCAGTACTTC.

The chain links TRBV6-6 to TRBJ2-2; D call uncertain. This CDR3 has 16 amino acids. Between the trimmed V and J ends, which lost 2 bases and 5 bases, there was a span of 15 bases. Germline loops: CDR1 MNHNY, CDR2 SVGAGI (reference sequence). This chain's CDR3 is CASSYDVAGRTGELFF. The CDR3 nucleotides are TGTGCCAGCAGTTACGATGTGGCAGGTCGTACCGGGGAGCTGTTTTTT.

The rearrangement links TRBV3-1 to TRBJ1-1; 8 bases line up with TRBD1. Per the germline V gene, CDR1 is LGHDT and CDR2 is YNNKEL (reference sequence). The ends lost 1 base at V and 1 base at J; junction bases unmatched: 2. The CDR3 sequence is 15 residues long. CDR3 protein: CASSQVRGQNTEAFF. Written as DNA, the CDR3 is TGTGCCAGCAGCCAAGTCAGGGGGCAGAACACTGAAGCTTTCTTT. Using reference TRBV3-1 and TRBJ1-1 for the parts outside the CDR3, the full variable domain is DTAVSQTPKYLVTQMGNDKSIKCEQNLGHDTMYWYKQDSKKFLKIMFSYNNKELIINETVPNRFSPKSPDKAHLNLHINSLELGDSAVYFCASSQVRGQNTEAFFGQGTRLTVV.

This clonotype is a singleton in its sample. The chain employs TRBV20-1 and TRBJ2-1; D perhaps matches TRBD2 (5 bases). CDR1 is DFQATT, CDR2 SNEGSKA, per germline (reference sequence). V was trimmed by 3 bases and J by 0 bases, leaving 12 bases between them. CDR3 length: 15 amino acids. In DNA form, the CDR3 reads TGCAGTGCTAGCCCTAGCTGGAGCTCCTACAATGAGCAGTTCTTC. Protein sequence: CSASPSWSSYNEQFF.

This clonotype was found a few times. The CDR3 DNA follows: TGCAGCGCCGGGATATCGGATAACACAGATACGCAGTATTTT. This codes for CSAGISDNTDTQYF. The rearrangement uses TRBV29-1 and TRBJ2-3, with TRBD2 as a possible D gene (5 bases). Trimming left V 7 bases short and J 2 bases short, with 16 bases between. Germline-derived CDR1 and CDR2 are SQVTM and ANQGSEA. The CDR3 covers 14 residues.

The CDR3 sequence is CASSRTTGAIEQFF. As DNA, the CDR3 is TGTGCCAGCAGCAGAACTACAGGGGCTATTGAGCAGTTCTTC. The rearrangement joins TRBV12-3 or TRBV12-4 to TRBJ2-1, with 7 bases lining up with TRBD1. The length of the CDR3 is 14 residues. V shed 6 bases and J 9 bases; nucleotides not matched to a gene: 11.

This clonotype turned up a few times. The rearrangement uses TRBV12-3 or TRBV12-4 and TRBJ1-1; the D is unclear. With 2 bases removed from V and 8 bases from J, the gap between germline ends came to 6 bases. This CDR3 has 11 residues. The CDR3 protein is CASSLNREAFF. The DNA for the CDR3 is TGTGCCAGCAGTTTAAACAGAGAAGCTTTCTTT.

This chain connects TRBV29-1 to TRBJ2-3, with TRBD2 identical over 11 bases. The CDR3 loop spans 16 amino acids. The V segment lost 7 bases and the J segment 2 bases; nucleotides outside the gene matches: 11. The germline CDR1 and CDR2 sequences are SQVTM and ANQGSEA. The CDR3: CSGLLAGAGNTDTQYF. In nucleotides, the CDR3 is TGCAGCGGTTTACTAGCGGGAGCCGGTAACACAGATACGCAGTATTTT.

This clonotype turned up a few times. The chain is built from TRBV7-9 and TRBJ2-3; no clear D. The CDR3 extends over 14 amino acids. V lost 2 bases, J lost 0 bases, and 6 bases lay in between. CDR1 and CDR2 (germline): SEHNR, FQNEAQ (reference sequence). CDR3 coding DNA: TGTGCCAGCAGCTTATTCAGAAGCACAGATACGCAGTATTTT. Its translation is CASSLFRSTDTQYF. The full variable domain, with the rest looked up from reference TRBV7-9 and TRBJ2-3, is DTGVSQNPRHKITKRGQNVTFRCDPISEHNRLYWYRQTLGQGPEFLTYFQNEAQLEKSRLLSDRFSAERPKGSFSTLEIQRTEQGDSAMYLCASSLFRSTDTQYFGPGTRLTVL.

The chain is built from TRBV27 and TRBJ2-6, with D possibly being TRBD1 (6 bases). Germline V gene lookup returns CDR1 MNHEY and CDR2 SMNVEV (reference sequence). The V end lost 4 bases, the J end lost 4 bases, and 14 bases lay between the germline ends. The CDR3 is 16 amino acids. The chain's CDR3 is CASSSPTGTGANVLTF. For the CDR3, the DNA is TGTGCCAGCAGTTCCCCCACAGGGACGGGGGCCAACGTCCTGACTTTC.

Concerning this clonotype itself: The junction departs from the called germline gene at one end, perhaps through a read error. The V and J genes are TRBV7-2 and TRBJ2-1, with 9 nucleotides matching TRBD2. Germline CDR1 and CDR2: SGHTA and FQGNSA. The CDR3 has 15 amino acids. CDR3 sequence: CASSITSGSDNGQFF. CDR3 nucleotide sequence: TGTGCCAGCAGCATCACTAGCGGGTCCGACAATGGGCAGTTCTTC.

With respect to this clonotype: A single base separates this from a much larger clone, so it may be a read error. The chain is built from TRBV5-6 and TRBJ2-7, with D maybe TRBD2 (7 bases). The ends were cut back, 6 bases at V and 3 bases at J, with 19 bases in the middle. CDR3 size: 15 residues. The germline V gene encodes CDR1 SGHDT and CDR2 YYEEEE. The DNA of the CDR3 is TGTGCCAGCACCGGCTGGGAGGGAGGGGGCTACGAGCAGTACTTC. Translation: CASTGWEGGGYEQYF.

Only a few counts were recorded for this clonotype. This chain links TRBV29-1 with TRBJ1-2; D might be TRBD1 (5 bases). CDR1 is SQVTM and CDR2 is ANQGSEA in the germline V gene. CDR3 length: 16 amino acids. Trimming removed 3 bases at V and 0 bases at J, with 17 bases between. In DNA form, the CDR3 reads TGCAGCGTTGAGGGGCTAGCAGGGAAACCTAACTATGGCTACACCTTC. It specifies CSVEGLAGKPNYGYTF.

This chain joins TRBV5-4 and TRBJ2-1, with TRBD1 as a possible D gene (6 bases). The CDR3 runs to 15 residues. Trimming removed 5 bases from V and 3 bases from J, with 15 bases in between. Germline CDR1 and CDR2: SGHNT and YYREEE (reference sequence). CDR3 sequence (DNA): TGTGCCAGCAGTCCTACAGGGAATCGCTACAATGAGCAGTTCTTC. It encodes CASSPTGNRYNEQFF.

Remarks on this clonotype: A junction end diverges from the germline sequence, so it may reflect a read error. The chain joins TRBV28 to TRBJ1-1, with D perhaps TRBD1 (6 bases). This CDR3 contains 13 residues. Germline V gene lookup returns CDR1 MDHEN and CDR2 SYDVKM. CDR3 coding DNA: TGTGCCAGTTACCGAGCCTGGGACACTAAAGCTTTCTTT. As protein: CASYRAWDTKAFF.

The DNA for the CDR3 is TGTGCCAGCAGTTCCGTGACCCTAAGCACAGATACGCAGTATTTT. Residues: CASSSVTLSTDTQYF. The rearrangement uses TRBV27 and TRBJ2-3, with no clear D. Trimming pared 4 bases from V and 0 bases from J, leaving 11 bases between. The CDR3 loop spans 15 amino acids. Germline-derived CDR1 and CDR2 are MNHEY and SMNVEV (reference sequence).

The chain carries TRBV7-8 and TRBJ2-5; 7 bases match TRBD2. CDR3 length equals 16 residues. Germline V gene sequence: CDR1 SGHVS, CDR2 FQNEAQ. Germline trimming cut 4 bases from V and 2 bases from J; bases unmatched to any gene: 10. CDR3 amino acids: CASSSLTSTRQETQYF. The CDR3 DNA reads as TGTGCCAGCAGCTCTTTGACTAGCACTCGACAAGAGACCCAGTACTTC.

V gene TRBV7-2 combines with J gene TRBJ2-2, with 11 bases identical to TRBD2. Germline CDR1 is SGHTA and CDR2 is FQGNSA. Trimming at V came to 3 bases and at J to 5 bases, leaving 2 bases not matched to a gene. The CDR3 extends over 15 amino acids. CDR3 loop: CASSFRTSGTGELFF. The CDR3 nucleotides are TGTGCCAGCAGCTTTCGGACTAGCGGGACCGGGGAGCTGTTTTTT.

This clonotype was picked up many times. This CDR3 reads CASSPRTGVHEQYF. In DNA, the CDR3 is TGTGCCAGCAGCCCTCGGACAGGGGTTCACGAGCAGTACTTC. The chain uses TRBV6-6 and TRBJ2-7, with 9 bases that match TRBD1. CDR3 length: 14 residues. CDR1 and CDR2 from the germline V gene are MNHNY and SVGAGI (reference sequence). V lost 6 bases, J lost 5 bases, and 8 bases stayed unmatched.

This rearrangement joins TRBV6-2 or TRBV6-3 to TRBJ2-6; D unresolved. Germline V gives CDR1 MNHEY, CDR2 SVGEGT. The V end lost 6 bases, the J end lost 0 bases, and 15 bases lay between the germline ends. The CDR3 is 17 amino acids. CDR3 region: CASREPGRSSGANVLTF. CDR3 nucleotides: TGTGCCAGCAGAGAGCCGGGCCGGAGCTCTGGGGCCAACGTCCTGACTTTC.

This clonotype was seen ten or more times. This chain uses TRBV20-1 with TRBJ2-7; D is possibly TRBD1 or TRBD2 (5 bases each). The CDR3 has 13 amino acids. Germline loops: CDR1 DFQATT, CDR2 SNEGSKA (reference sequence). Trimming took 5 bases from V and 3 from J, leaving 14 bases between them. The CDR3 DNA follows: TGCAGTGCTTCTAGCCCAGGGAACTACGAGCAGTACTTC. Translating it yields CSASSPGNYEQYF.

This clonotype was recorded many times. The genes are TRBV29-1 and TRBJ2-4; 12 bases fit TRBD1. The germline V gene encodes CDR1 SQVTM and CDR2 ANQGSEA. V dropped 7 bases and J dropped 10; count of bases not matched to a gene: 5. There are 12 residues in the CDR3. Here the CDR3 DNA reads TGCAGCGGGGGACAGGGGGCTTCTATTCAGTACTTC. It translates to CSGGQGASIQYF. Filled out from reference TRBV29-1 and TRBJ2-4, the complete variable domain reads SAVISQKPSRDICQRGTSLTIQCQVDSQVTMMFWYRQQPGQSLTLIATANQGSEATYESGFVIDKFPISRPNLTFSTLTVSNMSPEDSSIYLCSGGQGASIQYFGAGTRLSVL.

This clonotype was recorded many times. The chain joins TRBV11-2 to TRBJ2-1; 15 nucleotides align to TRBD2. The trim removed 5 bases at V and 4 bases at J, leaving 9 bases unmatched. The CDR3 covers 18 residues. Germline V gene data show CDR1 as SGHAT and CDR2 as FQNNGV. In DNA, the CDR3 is TGTGCCAGCAGCGCGGGGGGGGGACTAGCGGGAGGTTACAATGAGCAGTTCTTC. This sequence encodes CASSAGGGLAGGYNEQFF.

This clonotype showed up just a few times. The CDR3 is CASNWDYGYTF. CDR3 DNA sequence: TGTGCCAGCAACTGGGACTATGGCTACACCTTC. The rearrangement uses TRBV28 and TRBJ1-2; the D is unclear. Trimming took off 7 bases at V and 3 bases at J, with 6 bases between the two ends. In germline, CDR1 is MDHEN, CDR2 SYDVKM. The CDR3 has 11 amino acids.

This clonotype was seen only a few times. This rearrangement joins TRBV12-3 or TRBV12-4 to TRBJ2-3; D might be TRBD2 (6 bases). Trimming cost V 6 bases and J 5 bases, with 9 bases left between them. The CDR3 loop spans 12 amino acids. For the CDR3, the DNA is TGTGCCAGCAGCCCGGGACTAGATACGCAGTATTTT. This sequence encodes CASSPGLDTQYF.